This section outlines one T cell receptor beta chain sequence together with its context. In the original workflow: Nucleated cell counts were estimated from reference gene primer amplification. The method was immunoSEQ multiplex PCR; TCRdb's version includes in-frame clones alone and lacks a portion of them. From that table come the V and J calls and clone size; the DNA was used to work out D and trimming. The sample yields a few hundred thousand clones, roughly 90% seen once. Per germline, CDR1 GTSNPN and CDR2 SVGIG (reference sequence). This CDR3 is built from 13 residues. Trimming removed 2 bases at V and 8 bases at J, with 15 bases between. The sample originates from a study of blood T cell repertoires in COVID-19. Study information: Specimens from acute and convalescent COVID-19 originated in the United States, Italy and Spain. Sample material is recorded as cDNA or gDNA derived from T cells, B-cell-depleted T cells, or PBMCs.

The TCR was taken from a man between 60 and 75 years old with acute or convalescent COVID-19. This sequence joins TRBV30 and TRBJ1-2, with TRBD1 as a possible D gene (6 bases). The specimen sequenced was peripheral blood. DNA for the CDR3: TGTGCCTGGAGTCTGCGGGGGGCTGAAGGCTACACCTTC. It is translated as CAWSLRGAEGYTF.